This is a list of T cell receptor beta chains from one sample in a study of shared clonotypes between healthy human individuals. Profiling relied on immunoSEQ multiplex PCR, and the TCRdb table lists in-frame clones only, not all of them. This sample yields about 2.4 million clones, of which roughly 93% are seen a single time; around 0.4% belongs to the top ten. Sequencing was performed on naive CD4+ T cells from PBMCs. Every receptor here comes from a man aged 18 to 29 in good health. Some clones in this sample may be carry-over from other donors' samples. Both conserved end residues are part of each CDR3. A D gene is named only where the DNA matches it firmly. Clone sizes are given selectively: once, few, many, or a class where the clone is expanded.

abundance: NA
d_gene: NA
j_gene: TRBJ2-7
v_gene: TRBV18
CDR3aa: CASSAGRTSYEQYF
CDR3nt: TGTGCCAGCTCAGCGGGACGAACCTCCTACGAGCAGTACTTC

abundance: NA
d_gene: TRBD1
j_gene: TRBJ1-2
v_gene: TRBV27
CDR3aa: CASSQRQGAVSGYTF
CDR3nt: TGTGCCAGCAGTCAAAGACAGGGGGCAGTGAGTGGCTACACCTTC

abundance: NA
d_gene: NA
j_gene: TRBJ2-7
v_gene: TRBV18
CDR3aa: CASSPLDSWTYEQYF
CDR3nt: TGTGCCAGCTCACCACTCGACAGTTGGACCTACGAGCAGTACTTC

abundance: NA
d_gene: NA
j_gene: TRBJ2-7
v_gene: TRBV1
CDR3aa: CTSSPGQTPRYEQYF
CDR3nt: TGCACCAGCAGCCCGGGACAGACTCCCCGCTACGAGCAGTACTTC

abundance: NA
d_gene: NA
j_gene: TRBJ2-5
v_gene: TRBV5-1
CDR3aa: CASGFQETQYF
CDR3nt: TGCGCCAGCGGATTCCAAGAGACCCAGTACTTC

abundance: NA
d_gene: NA
j_gene: TRBJ1-1
v_gene: TRBV5-1
CDR3aa: CASSPISGELNTEAFF
CDR3nt: TGCGCCAGCAGCCCCATTAGTGGCGAACTAAACACTGAAGCTTTCTTT

abundance: few
d_gene: TRBD1
j_gene: TRBJ1-5
v_gene: TRBV2
CDR3aa: CASSHLGSGTGSNQPQHF
CDR3nt: TGTGCCAGCAGCCATCTGGGTTCCGGGACAGGGAGCAATCAGCCCCAGCATTTT

abundance: once
d_gene: NA
j_gene: TRBJ1-5
v_gene: TRBV6-6
CDR3aa: CASLRVGQPQHF
CDR3nt: TGTGCCAGCCTCAGGGTGGGGCAGCCCCAGCATTTT

abundance: once
d_gene: NA
j_gene: TRBJ1-6
v_gene: TRBV28
CDR3aa: CASSPRGGVSPLHF
CDR3nt: TGTGCCAGCAGTCCCCGAGGGGGGGTTTCACCCCTCCACTTT

abundance: NA
d_gene: NA
j_gene: TRBJ2-1
v_gene: TRBV7-2
CDR3aa: CASSPPSYNEQFF
CDR3nt: TGTGCCAGCAGCCCCCCTTCTTACAATGAGCAGTTCTTC

abundance: NA
d_gene: NA
j_gene: TRBJ2-3
v_gene: TRBV7-3
CDR3aa: CASSPSVVTDTQYF
CDR3nt: TGTGCCAGCAGCCCAAGCGTGGTCACAGATACGCAGTATTTT

abundance: NA
d_gene: NA
j_gene: TRBJ2-7
v_gene: TRBV28
CDR3aa: CASSQGLLSREQYF
CDR3nt: TGTGCCAGCAGTCAGGGACTGTTGTCTAGGGAGCAGTACTTC

abundance: NA
d_gene: NA
j_gene: TRBJ1-1
v_gene: TRBV7-8
CDR3aa: CASSYLWGHMNTEAFF
CDR3nt: TGTGCCAGCAGCTACTTATGGGGACATATGAACACTGAAGCTTTCTTT

abundance: NA
d_gene: NA
j_gene: TRBJ1-5
v_gene: TRBV2
CDR3aa: CATLQDGGPGQPQHF
CDR3nt: TGTGCCACCCTACAGGATGGGGGGCCGGGTCAGCCCCAGCATTTT

abundance: NA
d_gene: TRBD2
j_gene: TRBJ2-2
v_gene: TRBV2
CDR3aa: CASSGGGVPTGELFF
CDR3nt: TGTGCCAGCAGTGGGGGGGGTGTACCCACCGGGGAGCTGTTTTTT

abundance: NA
d_gene: NA
j_gene: TRBJ2-5
v_gene: TRBV6-5
CDR3aa: CASNPTDTGTQYF
CDR3nt: TGTGCCAGCAATCCTACAGATACCGGGACCCAGTACTTC

abundance: NA
d_gene: NA
j_gene: TRBJ1-1
v_gene: TRBV28
CDR3aa: CASRTGTRGTEAFF
CDR3nt: TGTGCCAGCAGGACCGGGACACGAGGCACTGAAGCTTTCTTT

abundance: NA
d_gene: NA
j_gene: TRBJ1-1
v_gene: TRBV7-9
CDR3aa: CASSLSRQTNTEAFF
CDR3nt: TGTGCCAGCAGCCTAAGCCGACAGACGAACACTGAAGCTTTCTTT

abundance: NA
d_gene: TRBD1
j_gene: TRBJ2-7
v_gene: TRBV4-1
CDR3aa: CASSQLGTGTGGGEQYF
CDR3nt: TGCGCCAGCAGCCAGCTAGGAACCGGGACAGGGGGCGGCGAGCAGTACTTC

abundance: NA
d_gene: NA
j_gene: TRBJ2-3
v_gene: TRBV19
CDR3aa: CASSIDRVGSTDTQYF
CDR3nt: TGTGCCAGTAGTATAGATCGGGTCGGTAGCACAGATACGCAGTATTTT

abundance: NA
d_gene: NA
j_gene: TRBJ2-1
v_gene: TRBV10-3
CDR3aa: CAISERGGAGRTYNEQFF
CDR3nt: TGTGCCATCAGTGAGCGAGGAGGGGCCGGGAGAACCTACAATGAGCAGTTCTTC

abundance: NA
d_gene: NA
j_gene: TRBJ1-1
v_gene: TRBV6-6
CDR3aa: CASSYSGTSIEAFF
CDR3nt: TGTGCCAGCAGTTACAGCGGGACCTCCATTGAAGCTTTCTTT

abundance: NA
d_gene: NA
j_gene: TRBJ2-7
v_gene: TRBV28
CDR3aa: CASRRTAPYEQYF
CDR3nt: TGTGCCAGCAGACGGACAGCCCCCTACGAGCAGTACTTC

abundance: NA
d_gene: TRBD2
j_gene: TRBJ2-1
v_gene: TRBV5-1
CDR3aa: CASSWSPGTTNEQFF
CDR3nt: TGCGCCAGCAGCTGGAGCCCCGGGACTACAAATGAGCAGTTCTTC

abundance: once
d_gene: TRBD1
j_gene: TRBJ2-5
v_gene: TRBV5-1
CDR3aa: CASSPQPGTGIEETQYF
CDR3nt: TGCGCCAGCAGCCCTCAGCCGGGGACAGGGATCGAGGAGACCCAGTACTTC

abundance: NA
d_gene: NA
j_gene: TRBJ2-1
v_gene: TRBV4-1
CDR3aa: CASSQRAAESSYNEQFF
CDR3nt: TGCGCCAGCAGCCAAAGGGCAGCGGAGAGCTCCTACAATGAGCAGTTCTTC

abundance: NA
d_gene: TRBD1
j_gene: TRBJ1-4
v_gene: TRBV14
CDR3aa: CASSYNYRQGRPNEKLFF
CDR3nt: TGTGCCAGCAGCTACAATTATAGACAGGGTCGCCCTAATGAAAAACTGTTTTTT

abundance: NA
d_gene: NA
j_gene: TRBJ2-7
v_gene: TRBV11-2
CDR3aa: CASSLQLGGEQYF
CDR3nt: TGTGCCAGCAGCTTACAACTAGGAGGCGAGCAGTACTTC

abundance: once
d_gene: TRBD1
j_gene: TRBJ1-1
v_gene: TRBV19
CDR3aa: CASSVPGGAEAFF
CDR3nt: TGTGCCAGTAGTGTCCCAGGGGGCGCTGAAGCTTTCTTT

abundance: NA
d_gene: NA
j_gene: TRBJ1-1
v_gene: TRBV7-2
CDR3aa: CASSLAPTMNTEAFF
CDR3nt: TGTGCCAGCAGCTTAGCACCTACAATGAACACTGAAGCTTTCTTT

abundance: NA
d_gene: TRBD1
j_gene: TRBJ1-1
v_gene: TRBV5-1
CDR3aa: CASSSTGEEDFF
CDR3nt: TGCGCCAGCAGCTCGACAGGGGAGGAGGATTTCTTT

abundance: NA
d_gene: TRBD1
j_gene: TRBJ2-1
v_gene: TRBV5-1
CDR3aa: CASSLVTGGNNEQFF
CDR3nt: TGCGCCAGCAGCTTGGTGACAGGGGGGAACAATGAGCAGTTCTTC

abundance: once
d_gene: NA
j_gene: TRBJ2-5
v_gene: TRBV6-1
CDR3aa: CASTGGIRETQYF
CDR3nt: TGTGCCAGCACCGGGGGTATTCGGGAGACCCAGTACTTC

abundance: NA
d_gene: TRBD1
j_gene: TRBJ2-7
v_gene: TRBV4-3
CDR3aa: CASSRARGPGEQYF
CDR3nt: TGCGCCAGCAGCCGCGCCAGGGGGCCTGGTGAGCAGTACTTC

abundance: once
d_gene: TRBD1
j_gene: TRBJ2-7
v_gene: TRBV18
CDR3aa: CASSPSTGGTYEQYF
CDR3nt: TGTGCCAGCTCACCATCTACAGGGGGCACCTACGAGCAGTACTTC

abundance: NA
d_gene: TRBD1
j_gene: TRBJ2-7
v_gene: TRBV27
CDR3aa: CASSLSLWTGGYEQYF
CDR3nt: TGTGCCAGCAGTTTATCCCTCTGGACAGGGGGCTACGAGCAGTACTTC

abundance: NA
d_gene: TRBD1
j_gene: TRBJ2-2
v_gene: TRBV28
CDR3aa: CASSLLPDRAGELFF
CDR3nt: TGTGCCAGCAGTTTACTCCCGGACAGGGCCGGGGAGCTGTTTTTT